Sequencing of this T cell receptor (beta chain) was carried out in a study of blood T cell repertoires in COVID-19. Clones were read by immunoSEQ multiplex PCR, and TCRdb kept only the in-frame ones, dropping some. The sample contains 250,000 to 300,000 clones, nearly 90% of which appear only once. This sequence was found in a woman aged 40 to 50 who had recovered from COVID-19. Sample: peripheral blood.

The CDR3 DNA follows: TGTGCCAGTAGTATTGTAGCGGGGGACTACAATGAGCAGTTCTTC. Residues: CASSIVAGDYNEQFF. The genes are TRBV19 and TRBJ2-1, with 9 bases matching TRBD2. The CDR3 totals 15 residues. Germline CDR1 LNHDA, CDR2 SQIVND (reference sequence). After removal of 3 bases from V and 3 bases from J, the junction contained 3 bases not matched to a gene.